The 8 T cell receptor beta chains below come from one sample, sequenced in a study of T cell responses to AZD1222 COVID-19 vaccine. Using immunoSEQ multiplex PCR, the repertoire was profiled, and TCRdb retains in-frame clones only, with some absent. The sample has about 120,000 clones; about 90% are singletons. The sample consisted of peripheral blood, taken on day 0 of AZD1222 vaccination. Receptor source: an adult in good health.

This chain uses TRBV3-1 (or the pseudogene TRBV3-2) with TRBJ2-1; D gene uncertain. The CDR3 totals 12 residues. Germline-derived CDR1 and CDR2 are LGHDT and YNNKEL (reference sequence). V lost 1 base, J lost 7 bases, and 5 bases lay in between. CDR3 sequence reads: CASSQGVNEQFF. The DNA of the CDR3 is TGTGCCAGCAGCCAAGGGGTTAATGAGCAGTTCTTC.

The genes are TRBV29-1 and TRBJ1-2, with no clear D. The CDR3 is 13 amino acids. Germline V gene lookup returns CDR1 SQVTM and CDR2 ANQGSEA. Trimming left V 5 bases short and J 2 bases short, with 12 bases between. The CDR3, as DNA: TGCAGCGTTAGGAATCCGAGGAACTATGGCTACACCTTC. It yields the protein CSVRNPRNYGYTF.

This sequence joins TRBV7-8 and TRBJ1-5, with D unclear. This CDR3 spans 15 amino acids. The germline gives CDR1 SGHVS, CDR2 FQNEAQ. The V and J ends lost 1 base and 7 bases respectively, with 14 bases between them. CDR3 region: CASSLVLASSQPQHF. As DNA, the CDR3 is TGTGCCAGCAGCTTAGTTTTGGCCAGTTCGCAGCCCCAGCATTTT.

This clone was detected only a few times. CDR3 coding DNA: TGCGCCAGCAGCTTCGGGAAGACTAATGAAAAACTGTTTTTT. Its translation is CASSFGKTNEKLFF. V is TRBV5-1 and J is TRBJ1-4; D call uncertain. The V end was cut by 2 bases, the J end by 2 bases, with 7 bases between. CDR1 SGHRS and CDR2 YFSETQ come from the germline V gene. The CDR3 runs 14 residues.

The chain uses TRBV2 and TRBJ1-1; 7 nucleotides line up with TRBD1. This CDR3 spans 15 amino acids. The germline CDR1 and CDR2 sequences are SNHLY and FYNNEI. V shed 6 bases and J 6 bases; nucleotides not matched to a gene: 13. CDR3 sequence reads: CASREGDRVKAEAFF. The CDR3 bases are TGTGCCAGCAGGGAGGGAGACAGGGTCAAGGCTGAAGCTTTCTTT.

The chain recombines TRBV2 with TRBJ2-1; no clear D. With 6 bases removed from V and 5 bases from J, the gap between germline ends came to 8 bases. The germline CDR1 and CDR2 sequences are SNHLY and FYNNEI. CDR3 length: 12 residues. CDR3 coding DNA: TGTGCCAGCAGCCGACCTAACAATGAGCAGTTCTTC. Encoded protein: CASSRPNNEQFF.

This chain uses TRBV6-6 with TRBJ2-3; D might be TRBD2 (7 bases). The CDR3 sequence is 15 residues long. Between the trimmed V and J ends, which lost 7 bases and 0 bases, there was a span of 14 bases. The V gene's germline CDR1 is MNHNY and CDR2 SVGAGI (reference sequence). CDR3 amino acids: CASNWGGSSTDTQYF. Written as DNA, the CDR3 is TGTGCCAGCAATTGGGGGGGCTCTAGCACAGATACGCAGTATTTT.

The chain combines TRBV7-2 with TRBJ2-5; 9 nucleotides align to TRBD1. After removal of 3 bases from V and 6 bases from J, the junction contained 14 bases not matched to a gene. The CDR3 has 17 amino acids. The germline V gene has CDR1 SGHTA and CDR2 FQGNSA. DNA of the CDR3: TGTGCCAGCAGCTTCCATTCATGGACAGGGGATAGAAAGACCCAGTACTTC. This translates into CASSFHSWTGDRKTQYF.